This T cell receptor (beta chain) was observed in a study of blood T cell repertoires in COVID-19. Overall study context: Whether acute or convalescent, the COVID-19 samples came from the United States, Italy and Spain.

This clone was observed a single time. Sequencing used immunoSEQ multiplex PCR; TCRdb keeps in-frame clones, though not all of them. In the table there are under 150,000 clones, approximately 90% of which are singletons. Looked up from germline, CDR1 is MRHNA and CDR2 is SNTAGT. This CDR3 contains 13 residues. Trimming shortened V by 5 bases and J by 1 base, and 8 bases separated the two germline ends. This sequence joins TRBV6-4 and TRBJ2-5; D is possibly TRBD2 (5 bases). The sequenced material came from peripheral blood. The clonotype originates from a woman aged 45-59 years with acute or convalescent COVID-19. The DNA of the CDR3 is TGTGCCAGCAGTACGGACTCCCAAGAGACCCAGTACTTC. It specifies CASSTDSQETQYF.